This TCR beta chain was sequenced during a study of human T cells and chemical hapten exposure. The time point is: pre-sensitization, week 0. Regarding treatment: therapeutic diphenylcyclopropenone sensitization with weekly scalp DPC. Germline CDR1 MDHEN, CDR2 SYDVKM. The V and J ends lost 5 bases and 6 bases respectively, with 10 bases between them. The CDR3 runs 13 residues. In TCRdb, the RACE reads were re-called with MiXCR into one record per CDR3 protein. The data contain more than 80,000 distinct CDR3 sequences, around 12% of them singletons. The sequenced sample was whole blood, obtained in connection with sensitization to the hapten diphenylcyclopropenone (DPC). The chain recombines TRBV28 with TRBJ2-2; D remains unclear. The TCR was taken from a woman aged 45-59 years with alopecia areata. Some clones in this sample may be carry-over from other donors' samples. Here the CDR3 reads CASSLTVPGELFF. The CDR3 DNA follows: TGTGCCAGCAGTCTCACAGTTCCCGGGGAGCTGTTTTTT.